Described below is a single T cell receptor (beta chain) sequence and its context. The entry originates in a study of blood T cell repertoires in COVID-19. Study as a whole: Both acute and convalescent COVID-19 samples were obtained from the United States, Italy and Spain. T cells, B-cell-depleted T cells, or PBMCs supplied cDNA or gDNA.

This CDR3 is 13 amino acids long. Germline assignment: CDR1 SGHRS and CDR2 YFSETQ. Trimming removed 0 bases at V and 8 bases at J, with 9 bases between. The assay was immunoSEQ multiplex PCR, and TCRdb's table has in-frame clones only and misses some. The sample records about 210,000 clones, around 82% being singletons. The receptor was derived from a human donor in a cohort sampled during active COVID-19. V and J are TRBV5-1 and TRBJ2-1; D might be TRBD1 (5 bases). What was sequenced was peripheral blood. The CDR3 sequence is CASSLVATDEQFF. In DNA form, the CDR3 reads TGCGCCAGCAGCTTGGTGGCGACAGATGAGCAGTTCTTC.